This T cell receptor (beta chain) is drawn from a study of blood T cell repertoires in COVID-19. Study details: Italy, Spain and the United States were the sources of the convalescent and acute COVID-19 samples. T cells, B-cell-depleted T cells, or PBMCs supplied cDNA or gDNA.

In the study's own analysis: Researchers report that nucleated cell counts were estimated from reference gene primer amplification. Repertoires were generated with immunoSEQ multiplex PCR, while TCRdb's copy carries only in-frame clones and drops some. V and J calls and clone size follow that table, whereas D and trimming were derived from the DNA. The table lists some 240,000 clones, roughly 83% of them singletons. The CDR3 has 16 amino acids. Germline CDR1 SGHVS, CDR2 FNYEAQ. Trimming at V came to 6 bases and at J to 6 bases, leaving 14 bases not matched to a gene. The chain has TRBV7-6 and TRBJ1-1; the match to TRBD1 covers 9 bases. The origin of this receptor is a woman older than 75 with acute or convalescent COVID-19. Input material: peripheral blood. CDR3 nucleotide sequence: TGTGCCAGCAGTCAATTCGCCGGGGACAGGGATTCTGAAGCTTTCTTT. Its translation is CASSQFAGDRDSEAFF.